The sequence of this T cell receptor beta chain was determined in a study of early T cells in non-severe SARS-CoV-2 infection. Across the whole study: Sequencing used unsorted whole-blood bulk RNA, so chains lack pairing.

Points on this clonotype: The antigen remains unidentified.

CDR1 and CDR2 from the germline V gene are SGHAT and FQNNGV. V trimming: 2 bases; J trimming: 5 bases; junction bases outside the gene matches: 6. This CDR3 region has 15 residues. Study findings and constraints: Lookups in VDJdb leaned toward anti-spike CD8 responses and missed private and CD4 specificities.

From the 5' RACE reads, TCRdb called clonotypes with MiXCR, one entry per CDR3 protein. The table shows 80,000 or so distinct CDR3 sequences, with about 16% occurring only once. This TCR came from an adult who was a healthcare worker with PCR-confirmed SARS-CoV-2 infection or an uninfected control (not recorded which). The chain joins TRBV11-2 to TRBJ2-1, with 7 bases aligning to TRBD2. The sample consisted of whole blood. CDR3 region: CASSLQAAGNNEQFF. CDR3 DNA: TGTGCCAGCAGCTTACAGGCAGCGGGAAACAATGAGCAGTTCTTC.